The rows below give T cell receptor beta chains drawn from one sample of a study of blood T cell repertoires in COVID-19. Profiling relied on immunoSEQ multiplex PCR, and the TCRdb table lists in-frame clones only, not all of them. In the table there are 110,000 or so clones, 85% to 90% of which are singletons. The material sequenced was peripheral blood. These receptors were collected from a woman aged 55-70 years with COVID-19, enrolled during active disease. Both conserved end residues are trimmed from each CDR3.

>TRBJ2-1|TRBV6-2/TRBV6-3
ASSYTNPGTSGSNEQF
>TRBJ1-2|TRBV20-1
SASFLNGYT
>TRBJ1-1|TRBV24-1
ATSDESSGQGAEAF
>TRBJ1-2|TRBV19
ASSTRVAGDGVYGYT
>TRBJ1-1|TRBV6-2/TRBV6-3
ASSYQILNTEAF
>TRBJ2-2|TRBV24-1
ATSDPDRGRTGELF
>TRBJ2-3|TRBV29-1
SVTIGGVTDTQY
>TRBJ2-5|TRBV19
ASSIVGGYGGPGETQY
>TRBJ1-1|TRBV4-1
ASSLIFGTGNIAEAF
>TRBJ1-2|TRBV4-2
ASSQDAGIGYSGYT
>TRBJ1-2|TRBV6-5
ASSYSGTYYGYT
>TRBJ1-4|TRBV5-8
ASSLGQGNEKLF
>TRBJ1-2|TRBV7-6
ASSTRTDYGYI
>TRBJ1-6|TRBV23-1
ASNPIRDKAREFTPLH
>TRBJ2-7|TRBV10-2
ASSESGAEGDEQY
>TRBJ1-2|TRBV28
ASSRRTGGFGYT
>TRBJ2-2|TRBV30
AWRVASGELF
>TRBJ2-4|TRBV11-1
ASSSGGLNIQY
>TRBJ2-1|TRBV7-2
ASSLRPPLYNEQF
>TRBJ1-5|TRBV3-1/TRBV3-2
ASSQGPNQPQH
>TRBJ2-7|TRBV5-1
AIPGTSVFHEQY
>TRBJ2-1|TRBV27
ASSSRPYNEQF
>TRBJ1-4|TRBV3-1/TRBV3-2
ASLDRGHEKLF
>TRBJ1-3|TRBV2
ASSESGHLSGNTIY
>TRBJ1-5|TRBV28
ASRGRVNQPQH
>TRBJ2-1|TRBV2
ASSEVVRWSYNEQF
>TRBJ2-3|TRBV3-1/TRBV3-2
ASSQGVSYHTDTQY
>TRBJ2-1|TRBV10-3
AISRGGTGVYNEQF
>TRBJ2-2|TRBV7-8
ASRVMEAGGELF
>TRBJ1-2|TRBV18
ASSPQLYGYT
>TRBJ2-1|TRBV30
AWSGAYNEQF
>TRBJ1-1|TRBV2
ASSEVPGEGTEAF
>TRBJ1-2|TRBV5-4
ASSLGARGYT
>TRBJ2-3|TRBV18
ASSPPGGAADTQY
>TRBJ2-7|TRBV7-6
ASSPTGESYEQY
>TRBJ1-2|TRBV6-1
ASSELTGGA
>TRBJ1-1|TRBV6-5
ASSYDGLNTEAF
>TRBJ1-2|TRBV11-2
ASSLDVGVPGYT
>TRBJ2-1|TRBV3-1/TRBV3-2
ASSRTGTGVSHYNEQF